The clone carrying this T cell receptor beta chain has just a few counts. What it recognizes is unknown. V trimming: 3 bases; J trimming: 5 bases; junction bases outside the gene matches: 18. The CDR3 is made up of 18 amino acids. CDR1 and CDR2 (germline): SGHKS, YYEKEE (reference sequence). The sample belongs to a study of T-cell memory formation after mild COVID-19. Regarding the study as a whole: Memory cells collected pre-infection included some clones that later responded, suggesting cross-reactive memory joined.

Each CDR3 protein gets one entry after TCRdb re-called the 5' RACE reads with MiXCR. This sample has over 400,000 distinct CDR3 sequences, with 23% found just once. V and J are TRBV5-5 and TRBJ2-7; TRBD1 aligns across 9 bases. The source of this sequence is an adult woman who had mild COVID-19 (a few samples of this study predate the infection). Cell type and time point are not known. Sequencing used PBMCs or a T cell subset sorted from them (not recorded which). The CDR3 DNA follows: TGTGCCAGCAGCTCAGGGACAACAGGGGGCTCGGGGTCCCACGAGCAGTACTTC. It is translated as CASSSGTTGGSGSHEQYF.